The 21 T cell receptor beta chains below come from one sample, sequenced in a study of healthy donors' naive CD4 and CD8 T cells. Starting from 450 to 550 ng of total RNA, TCR libraries were made with linear amplification. TCRdb reprocessed the reads via MiXCR and lists one record per CDR3 protein. The table has some 190,000 distinct CDR3 sequences, 65% to 75% seen once. The sample comprised naive CD4+ and CD8+ T cells sorted from blood, pooled from several donors. Every receptor here comes from a pool of human donors in good health; the sample pools cells from several healthy donors.

Here the CDR3 DNA reads TGTGCCAGTAGTATTGCTGGGAGCTCCTACAATGAGCAGTTCTTC. Translation: CASSIAGSSYNEQFF. This chain joins TRBV19 and TRBJ2-1; tentative D call: TRBD2 (5 bases). This CDR3 region has 15 residues. Trimming removed 3 bases at V and 0 bases at J, with 9 bases between. From germline, CDR1 is LNHDA and CDR2 SQIVND (reference sequence).

This clonotype occurred a few times. DNA for the CDR3: TGCAGTGGGCTTATAGCGAACACCGGGGAGCTGTTTTTT. The encoded protein is CSGLIANTGELFF. This sequence joins TRBV29-1 and TRBJ2-2; the D is unclear. This CDR3 region has 13 residues. Germline V gene sequence: CDR1 SQVTM, CDR2 ANQGSEA.

This rearrangement joins TRBV6-6 to TRBJ1-3; TRBD1 might be the D (6 bases). CDR1 and CDR2 from the germline V gene are MNHNY and SVGAGI (reference sequence). The CDR3 consists of 14 residues. V lost 8 bases and J 4 bases, leaving 15 bases between the germline ends. This chain's CDR3 is CASANSGAGNTIYF. The CDR3 coding sequence is TGTGCCAGCGCAAATTCAGGGGCCGGAAACACCATATATTTT.

The gene calls are TRBV10-3 and TRBJ1-3, with 10 nucleotides matching TRBD1. The V segment lost 5 bases and the J segment 4 bases; nucleotides outside the gene matches: 5. CDR1 ENHRY and CDR2 SYGVKD come from the germline V gene. This CDR3 region has 15 residues. The CDR3 DNA is TGTGCCATCAGTCCCGGGACAGGGGACGGAAACACCATATATTTT. Protein sequence: CAISPGTGDGNTIYF.

J is TRBJ2-7 and V is TRBV11-2, with 7 nucleotides matching TRBD2. V was pared by 1 base and J by 3 bases, with 9 bases of the junction left unmatched. Germline V gene sequence: CDR1 SGHAT, CDR2 FQNNGV. CDR3 size: 16 residues. The CDR3 nucleotides read TGTGCCAGCAGCTTAGGGTCTAGCGGTGTCCTCTACGAGCAGTACTTC. Translating it yields CASSLGSSGVLYEQYF.

For the CDR3, the DNA is TGTGCCAGCAGTTTAATGGTCTCTCGCAATCAGCCCCAGCATTTT. This codes for CASSLMVSRNQPQHF. This chain connects TRBV12-3 or TRBV12-4 to TRBJ1-5; D is uncertain. The CDR3 has 15 residues. V was shortened by 2 bases and J by 2 bases, with 10 bases between the two germline ends.

The chain uses TRBV29-1 and TRBJ1-1; possible D gene TRBD1, 6 bases. This CDR3 spans 14 amino acids. Germline V gene lookup returns CDR1 SQVTM and CDR2 ANQGSEA. V lost 7 bases and J lost 4, with 19 bases in between. The CDR3 coding sequence is TGCAGCGCCACTCCCGAGGGGGTTGTCACTGAAGCTTTCTTT. Encoded protein: CSATPEGVVTEAFF.

The rearrangement links TRBV27 to TRBJ2-3; 9 positions agree with TRBD1. Germline V gives CDR1 MNHEY, CDR2 SMNVEV (reference sequence). This CDR3 region has 16 residues. Trimming removed 3 bases from V and 4 bases from J; junction bases left unmatched: 8. CDR3 protein: CASSFGRDRVSDTQYF. In DNA form, the CDR3 reads TGTGCCAGCAGTTTCGGGCGGGACAGGGTATCAGATACGCAGTATTTT.

The genes are TRBV6-1 and TRBJ2-1, with D unclear. Germline V gene data show CDR1 as MNHNS and CDR2 as SASEGT. This CDR3 has 13 residues. V lost 4 bases to trimming and J lost 9 bases, with 13 bases between them. This chain's CDR3 is CASSAFVPSEQFF. In DNA, the CDR3 is TGTGCCAGCAGTGCCTTCGTCCCCAGTGAGCAGTTCTTC.

This chain uses TRBV12-3 or TRBV12-4 with TRBJ2-7, with 7 positions matching TRBD2. J lost 7 bases, V lost 4 bases, and 4 bases had no gene match. The CDR3 is 12 amino acids. CDR3 nucleotide sequence: TGTGCCAGCAGTTGGGGAGCGGGAGAGCAGTACTTC. It specifies CASSWGAGEQYF.

The rearrangement uses TRBV4-2 and TRBJ2-3; perhaps TRBD2 as D (5 bases). CDR1 LGHNA and CDR2 YNFKEQ come from the germline V gene. V gave up 0 bases and J gave up 4 bases, with 14 bases separating them. This CDR3 comprises 16 residues. The CDR3 coding sequence is TGTGCCAGCAGCCAAGAGCGGGTGACGAGGGCAGATACGCAGTATTTT. This gives the protein CASSQERVTRADTQYF.

This chain links TRBV6-5 with TRBJ1-5; 12 bases map to TRBD1. Germline V lookup: CDR1 MNHEY, CDR2 SVGAGI. With 4 bases clipped from V and 4 bases from J, the junction kept 5 bases outside the gene matches. This CDR3 spans 16 amino acids. This CDR3 reads CASSSGTGGFNQPQHF. In nucleotides, the CDR3 is TGTGCCAGCAGTTCCGGGACAGGGGGCTTTAATCAGCCCCAGCATTTT.

The gene calls are TRBV4-3 and TRBJ1-4, with D possibly matching TRBD1 (5 bases). Between the trimmed V and J ends, which lost 0 bases and 4 bases, there was a span of 12 bases. Germline CDR1 is LGHNA and CDR2 is YSLEER. The CDR3 loop spans 16 amino acids. In DNA form, the CDR3 reads TGCGCCAGCAGCCAAGATACGTCAGGGAATAATGAAAAACTGTTTTTT. Its translation is CASSQDTSGNNEKLFF.

The chain joins TRBV29-1 to TRBJ2-3, with D unclear. Germline V gives CDR1 SQVTM, CDR2 ANQGSEA. V lost 5 bases and J lost 0, with 12 bases in between. The CDR3 covers 14 residues. In DNA form, the CDR3 reads TGCAGCGTTTCAGGAGTATCTAGCACAGATACGCAGTATTTT. Translated: CSVSGVSSTDTQYF.

This sequence joins TRBV29-1 and TRBJ2-5, with 8 bases lining up with TRBD2. The CDR3 totals 14 residues. Germline CDR1 is SQVTM and CDR2 is ANQGSEA. CDR3 protein: CSHSSGGRGETQYF. The CDR3 coding sequence is TGCAGTCATTCGAGCGGGGGCCGCGGGGAGACCCAGTACTTC.

The rearrangement links TRBV20-1 to TRBJ2-5, with 11 bases fitting TRBD2. Germline CDR1 DFQATT, CDR2 SNEGSKA (reference sequence). The V and J ends lost 6 bases and 3 bases, in that order; junction bases with no gene match: 6. This CDR3 is 14 amino acids long. CDR3 amino acids: CSAGGTSGKETQYF. The CDR3 coding sequence is TGCAGTGCAGGTGGGACTAGCGGAAAAGAGACCCAGTACTTC.

The rearrangement joins TRBV28 to TRBJ2-3; unclear D gene. Between the trimmed V and J ends, which lost 5 bases and 4 bases, there was a span of 13 bases. This CDR3 contains 14 residues. Looked up from germline, CDR1 is MDHEN and CDR2 is SYDVKM. Written as DNA, the CDR3 is TGTGCCAGCAGTAGATATCCCTTAGCAGATACGCAGTATTTT. The encoded protein is CASSRYPLADTQYF. Together with reference TRBV28 and TRBJ2-3, the CDR3 gives the full variable domain: DVKVTQSSRYLVKRTGEKVFLECVQDMDHENMFWYRQDPGLGLRLIYFSYDVKMKEKGDIPEGYSVSREKKERFSLILESASTNQTSMYLCASSRYPLADTQYFGPGTRLTVL.

The chain is built from TRBV19 and TRBJ1-6; D is unresolved. Germline V CDR1 and CDR2: LNHDA, SQIVND (reference sequence). Trimming took 6 bases from V and 9 from J, leaving 12 bases between them. This CDR3 is 13 amino acids long. The CDR3 DNA sequence: TGTGCCAGTAGCCTCCTAGAGGGTTCACCCCTCCACTTT. Protein product: CASSLLEGSPLHF.

This chain links TRBV29-1 with TRBJ2-1; D is perhaps TRBD2 (5 bases). Germline CDR1 and CDR2: SQVTM and ANQGSEA. Between the trimmed V and J ends, which lost 7 bases and 10 bases, there was a span of 23 bases. The CDR3 extends over 14 amino acids. In DNA form, the CDR3 reads TGCAGCGCCCCCCTTCGGGATAGGCCCCTCGAGCAGTTCTTC. As protein: CSAPLRDRPLEQFF.

V is TRBV30 and J is TRBJ2-3; tentative D call: TRBD1 (6 bases). This CDR3 comprises 18 residues. Between the trimmed V and J ends, which lost 3 bases and 2 bases, there was a span of 24 bases. Germline V gives CDR1 GTSNPN, CDR2 SVGIG (reference sequence). The CDR3 sequence: CAWRSDLRDIDITDTQYF. For the CDR3, the DNA is TGTGCCTGGAGGTCGGATCTTCGGGACATAGATATCACAGATACGCAGTATTTT. The variable domain in full, with the rest retrieved from reference TRBV30 and TRBJ2-3, is SQTIHQWPATLVQPVGSPLSLECTVEGTSNPNLYWYRQAAGRGLQLLFYSVGIGQISSEVPQNLSASRPQDRQFILSSKKLLLSDSGFYLCAWRSDLRDIDITDTQYFGPGTRLTVL.

There are a few counts of this clonotype. The J gene is TRBJ1-1, the V gene TRBV6-2 or TRBV6-3; D call uncertain. Trimming removed 2 bases from V and 5 bases from J, with 9 bases in between. Germline CDR1 reads MNHEY; CDR2 reads SVGEGT. The CDR3 length is 13 residues. CDR3 residues: CASSYPGRTEAFF. DNA of the CDR3: TGTGCCAGCAGTTACCCCGGCAGGACTGAAGCTTTCTTT.